The 11 T cell receptor beta chains listed next were all sequenced from one sample in a study of Ad26.COV2.S vaccination and SARS-CoV-2 variants. The repertoire was sequenced with immunoSEQ multiplex PCR; TCRdb's copy has only in-frame clones and lacks some. The sample has about 680,000 clones; more than 70% are singletons. The treatment: about 20 received Ad26.COV2.S at low or high dose, single or two shots; about 5 received placebo; per-sample allocation not given. All samples were drawn on day 63, counting from the first vaccine or placebo injection. Here the sequenced sample was peripheral blood, taken in a trial of Ad26.COV2.S vaccine versus placebo. Receptors originate from a person aged 18-65 years who received the Ad26.COV2.S COVID-19 vaccine or a placebo.

This rearrangement joins TRBV6-2 or TRBV6-3 to TRBJ2-3; perhaps TRBD1 as D (5 bases). In germline, CDR1 is MNHEY, CDR2 SVGEGT. V was shortened by 3 bases and J by 3 bases, with 10 bases between the two germline ends. The CDR3 spans 14 residues. The CDR3 reads CASSYIGATDTQYF. For the CDR3, the DNA is TGTGCCAGCAGTTATATAGGGGCAACAGATACGCAGTATTTT.

The chain is built from TRBV4-2 and TRBJ1-4; 8 bases map to TRBD1. The J segment lost 5 bases and the V segment lost 0 bases, leaving 2 bases of the junction unmatched. The V gene's germline CDR1 is LGHNA and CDR2 YNFKEQ. This CDR3 is built from 15 residues. The CDR3 DNA is TGTGCCAGCAGCCAAGAGGGGACAGGCAATGAAAAACTGTTTTTT. Residues: CASSQEGTGNEKLFF.

The J gene is TRBJ1-2, the V gene TRBV6-5, with D maybe TRBD1 (5 bases). This CDR3 is built from 16 residues. Per germline, CDR1 MNHEY and CDR2 SVGAGI. Trimming took 4 bases from V and 0 from J, leaving 15 bases between them. CDR3 bases: TGTGCCAGCAGTTTAAGCGGGACGGCTGCTAACTATGGCTACACCTTC. It specifies CASSLSGTAANYGYTF.

This chain connects TRBV3-1 (or the pseudogene TRBV3-2) to TRBJ2-1; the D gene could be TRBD1 or TRBD2 (6 bases each). The germline V and J ends were trimmed by 2 bases and 9 bases, with 17 bases remaining between them. The CDR3 covers 15 residues. Germline lookup yields CDR1 LGHDT and CDR2 YNNKEL (reference sequence). This CDR3 reads CASSQRRIEGGEQFF. CDR3 coding DNA: TGTGCCAGCAGCCAAAGGAGAATCGAGGGGGGTGAGCAGTTCTTC.

The chain employs TRBV6-1 and TRBJ1-2, with TRBD1 as a possible D gene (6 bases). Trimming left V 8 bases short and J 7 bases short, with 17 bases between. From germline, CDR1 is MNHNS and CDR2 SASEGT. The CDR3 totals 13 residues. For the CDR3, the DNA is TGTGCCAGCCGAGACGTAGGGGGGACTGGCTACACCTTC. Its protein product is CASRDVGGTGYTF.

V usage is TRBV29-1 and J usage is TRBJ2-1; D is unresolved. The CDR3 is 12 residues long. V was cut by 6 bases and J by 9 bases, with 15 bases left in between. Germline CDR1 SQVTM, CDR2 ANQGSEA. CDR3 DNA sequence: TGCAGCGTCGCTTTGTCTAGTCGTGAGCAGTTCTTC. Translation: CSVALSSREQFF.

The V and J genes are TRBV5-4 and TRBJ2-1; 11 nucleotides align to TRBD1. CDR1 SGHNT and CDR2 YYREEE come from the germline V gene (reference sequence). J was trimmed by 6 bases and V by 6 bases; bases with no gene match: 8. This CDR3 region has 15 residues. The CDR3 loop reads CASKKGQGDFNEQFF. The CDR3 DNA is TGTGCCAGCAAAAAGGGACAGGGGGATTTCAATGAGCAGTTCTTC.

The chain combines TRBV18 with TRBJ1-5, with 7 bases identical to TRBD1. The junction had 9 bases not matched to a gene; V was cut back by 6 bases and J by 4 bases. This CDR3 has 15 residues. Germline loops: CDR1 KGHSH, CDR2 LQKENI. The CDR3 sequence is CASSPTGQENQPQHF. The CDR3 DNA reads as TGTGCCAGCTCCCCGACAGGGCAGGAGAATCAGCCCCAGCATTTT.

V gene TRBV7-9 combines with J gene TRBJ2-3; 12 nucleotides line up with TRBD2. After removal of 2 bases from V and 2 bases from J, the junction contained 5 bases not matched to a gene. CDR3 length equals 17 residues. The germline gives CDR1 SEHNR, CDR2 FQNEAQ (reference sequence). The CDR3 sequence is CASSLSASGGATDTQYF. DNA for the CDR3: TGTGCCAGCAGCTTATCGGCTAGCGGGGGGGCCACAGATACGCAGTATTTT.

The gene calls are TRBV6-2 or TRBV6-3 and TRBJ1-5; possibly TRBD1 for D (5 bases). Trimming took off 2 bases at V and 5 bases at J, with 10 bases between the two ends. Looked up from germline, CDR1 is MNHEY and CDR2 is SVGEGT. The length of the CDR3 is 14 residues. CDR3 coding DNA: TGTGCCAGCAGTTACAGGGGTAGGGATCAGCCCCAGCATTTT. The encoded protein is CASSYRGRDQPQHF.

This chain links TRBV3-1 (or the pseudogene TRBV3-2) with TRBJ1-4; the D gene is possibly TRBD1 (6 bases). The length of the CDR3 is 15 residues. The germline V gene encodes CDR1 LGHDT and CDR2 YNNKEL (reference sequence). The germline V and J ends were trimmed by 3 bases and 11 bases, with 19 bases remaining between them. This CDR3 is CASSQFIPGAGKLFF. CDR3 in DNA: TGTGCCAGCAGCCAGTTTATTCCGGGGGCTGGGAAACTGTTTTTT.